These 13 T cell receptor beta chains were sequenced from one sample in a study of T cell responses to AZD1222 COVID-19 vaccine. Clones were sequenced by immunoSEQ multiplex PCR, and TCRdb holds only the in-frame ones, with some missing. The data show 24,000 or so clones, more than 75% seen once. Sample: peripheral blood, taken 28 days after the second AZD1222 dose. The receptors derive from an adult who received the AZD1222 COVID-19 vaccine.

This sequence joins TRBV28 and TRBJ2-2; 14 positions agree with TRBD2. Germline V CDR1 and CDR2: MDHEN, SYDVKM. Trimming took 4 bases from V and 0 from J; bases not matched to a gene: 10. This CDR3 comprises 20 residues. The CDR3, as DNA: TGTGCCAGCAGTTCTCAAACCGGACTAGCGGGAGGAGCGAACACCGGGGAGCTGTTTTTT. This sequence encodes CASSSQTGLAGGANTGELFF.

The rearrangement links TRBV7-2 to TRBJ1-2; tentatively, D is TRBD1 (6 bases). Germline assignment: CDR1 SGHTA and CDR2 FQGNSA. The CDR3 loop spans 14 amino acids. Trimming removed 7 bases from V and 0 bases from J, with 12 bases in between. The CDR3 sequence: CASNLQGPNYGYTF. In DNA form, the CDR3 reads TGTGCCAGCAACCTACAGGGTCCTAACTATGGCTACACCTTC.

A single count supports this clone. The chain recombines TRBV2 with TRBJ2-3; D remains unclear. Trimming removed 6 bases at V and 2 bases at J, with 6 bases between. This CDR3 contains 12 residues. The germline gives CDR1 SNHLY, CDR2 FYNNEI. The CDR3 sequence: CASSQTTDTQYF. In nucleotides, the CDR3 is TGTGCCAGCAGCCAAACCACAGATACGCAGTATTTT.

V gene TRBV7-3 combines with J gene TRBJ2-2; possible D gene TRBD1, 6 bases. Trimming left V 2 bases short and J 3 bases short, with 10 bases between. CDR1 is SGHTA and CDR2 is FQGTGA in the germline V gene. This CDR3 has 15 amino acids. CDR3 bases: TGTGCCAGCAGCTTAGACAGGCGATACACCGGGGAGCTGTTTTTT. Protein: CASSLDRRYTGELFF.

V and J are TRBV6-5 and TRBJ1-5; no clear D gene. V was clipped by 2 bases and J by 0 bases, with 5 bases between them. Germline CDR1 reads MNHEY; CDR2 reads SVGAGI. The CDR3 is 14 amino acids. This chain's CDR3 is CASSYRDSNQPQHF. The CDR3 coding sequence is TGTGCCAGCAGTTACAGGGATAGCAATCAGCCCCAGCATTTT.

This chain uses TRBV5-8 with TRBJ2-1; a possible D gene is TRBD1 (6 bases). CDR3 length: 16 residues. The V gene lost 10 bases and the J gene lost 0 bases, with 20 bases spanning the gap. Germline V gene data show CDR1 as SGHTS and CDR2 as YDEGEE. The CDR3 DNA reads as TGTGCCTCTGGGGGCGGGTCGCTCAGCTCCTACAATGAGCAGTTCTTC. Its protein product is CASGGGSLSSYNEQFF.

The chain carries TRBV19 and TRBJ2-7; D not certain. Germline CDR1 is LNHDA and CDR2 is SQIVND (reference sequence). Trimming cost V 3 bases and J 3 bases, with 6 bases left between them. The CDR3 length is 12 residues. The CDR3 region is CASSISIYEQYF. The DNA for the CDR3 is TGTGCCAGTAGTATTTCGATCTACGAGCAGTACTTC.

This chain uses TRBV11-1 with TRBJ2-1; the D gene is possibly TRBD2 (5 bases). Trimming removed 9 bases at V and 4 bases at J, with 7 bases between. Germline CDR1 SGHAT, CDR2 FQDESV (reference sequence). This CDR3 contains 11 residues. CDR3 DNA: TGTGCCAGGGGGAGTTACAATGAGCAGTTCTTC. Amino acids: CARGSYNEQFF.

This clone occurred a few times. This sequence joins TRBV3-1 (or the pseudogene TRBV3-2) and TRBJ1-2; D is unresolved. Trimming took off 1 base at V and 8 bases at J, with 5 bases between the two ends. This CDR3 comprises 11 residues. Germline values: CDR1 LGHDT, CDR2 YNNKEL (reference sequence). CDR3 sequence reads: CASSQGGGYTF. The CDR3 DNA is TGTGCCAGCAGCCAAGGAGGGGGCTACACCTTC.

This clone turned up a few times. The chain links TRBV20-1 to TRBJ2-5; D is uncertain. V gave up 3 bases and J gave up 5 bases, with 7 bases separating them. Germline lookup yields CDR1 DFQATT and CDR2 SNEGSKA (reference sequence). The length of the CDR3 is 11 residues. The CDR3, as DNA: TGCAGTGCTAGGGCGTGGGAGACCCAGTACTTC. Its translation is CSARAWETQYF.

V is TRBV14 and J is TRBJ2-1; D might be TRBD2 (6 bases). In germline, CDR1 is SGHDN, CDR2 FVKESK. The CDR3 totals 13 residues. Trimming shortened V by 1 base and J by 10 bases, and 11 bases separated the two germline ends. CDR3 DNA: TGTGCCAGCAGCCAAGTTGTTGGGGGGGAGCAGTTCTTC. Amino acids: CASSQVVGGEQFF. Filled out from reference TRBV14 and TRBJ2-1, the complete variable domain reads EAGVTQFPSHSVIEKGQTVTLRCDPISGHDNLYWYRRVMGKEIKFLLHFVKESKQDESGMPNNRFLAERTGGTYSTLKVQPAELEDSGVYFCASSQVVGGEQFFGPGTRLTVL.

The chain links TRBV5-1 to TRBJ2-7; the match to TRBD2 covers 8 bases. Germline CDR1 SGHRS, CDR2 YFSETQ. The CDR3 is 17 residues long. The trim removed 0 bases at V and 1 base at J, leaving 9 bases unmatched. The chain's CDR3 is CASSLAPAGGKSYEQYF. CDR3 sequence (DNA): TGCGCCAGCAGCTTGGCCCCGGCGGGAGGCAAATCCTACGAGCAGTACTTC.

The chain carries TRBV11-2 and TRBJ2-7; D may correspond to TRBD1 or TRBD2 (5 bases each). CDR1 is SGHAT, CDR2 FQNNGV, per germline. The V gene lost 0 bases and the J gene lost 3 bases, with 9 bases spanning the gap. The CDR3 totals 14 residues. Here the CDR3 DNA reads TGTGCCAGCAGCTTAGAGGGACCGATCTACGAGCAGTACTTC. Translated, it gives CASSLEGPIYEQYF.